One and the same sample provided the 14 T cell receptor beta chains below, sequenced in a study of cytomegalovirus exposure and HLA in healthy donors. Use of 60 Vbeta and 13 Jbeta primers characterized the PCR. Method: immunoSEQ multiplex PCR; TCRdb's copy keeps in-frame clones and lacks some. The table records more than 80,000 clones, roughly four fifths of them present only once. Sequenced material: PBMCs. All receptors derive from a woman aged 45 to 65 in good health and CMV-seropositive.

V and J are TRBV18 and TRBJ1-1; 8 nucleotides agree with TRBD1. The germline V gene has CDR1 KGHSH and CDR2 LQKENI. CDR3 size: 15 residues. J lost 6 bases, V lost 3 bases, and 9 bases had no gene match. This CDR3 reads CASSPTDRGVAEAFF. The DNA of the CDR3 is TGTGCCAGCTCACCCACAGACAGGGGAGTCGCTGAAGCTTTCTTT.

J is TRBJ2-1 and V is TRBV4-1, with D perhaps TRBD2 (6 bases). V lost 0 bases, J lost 7 bases, and 22 bases lay in between. The CDR3 consists of 18 residues. CDR1 and CDR2 (germline): MGHRA, YSYEKL. CDR3 DNA: TGCGCCAGCAGCCAAGATAAATCTTTGCGGGGAAAGGGGAATGAGCAGTTCTTC. It encodes CASSQDKSLRGKGNEQFF.

This rearrangement joins TRBV6-1 to TRBJ1-2; 7 bases map to TRBD1. After removal of 1 base from V and 6 bases from J, the junction contained 5 bases not matched to a gene. CDR1 is MNHNS, CDR2 SASEGT, per germline. This CDR3 comprises 14 residues. In DNA form, the CDR3 reads TGTGCCAGCAGTGAAGGCGGACAGGACCATGGCTACACCTTC. It encodes CASSEGGQDHGYTF.

CDR3 region: CASSASFGTVYQPQHF. CDR3 DNA: TGTGCCAGCAGTGCTTCATTCGGGACAGTGTATCAGCCCCAGCATTTT. The V call is TRBV6-1, the J call TRBJ1-5; 7 nucleotides agree with TRBD1. After removal of 4 bases from V and 5 bases from J, the junction contained 11 bases not matched to a gene. Germline values: CDR1 MNHNS, CDR2 SASEGT. This CDR3 is 16 amino acids long.

J is TRBJ1-2 and V is TRBV18; D perhaps matches TRBD1 (5 bases). Germline assignment: CDR1 KGHSH and CDR2 LQKENI. CDR3 length: 14 residues. The V and J ends lost 3 bases and 4 bases respectively, with 12 bases between them. DNA of the CDR3: TGTGCCAGCTCACCCCCCAGGGTTAGCTATGGCTACACCTTC. Translating gives CASSPPRVSYGYTF. The whole variable domain, remainder taken from reference TRBV18 and TRBJ1-2, is NAGVMQNPRHLVRRRGQEARLRCSPMKGHSHVYWYRQLPEEGLKFMVYLQKENIIDESGMPKERFSAEFPKEGPSILRIQQVVRGDSAAYFCASSPPRVSYGYTFGSGTRLTVV.

The chain recombines TRBV7-9 with TRBJ2-3; D gene uncertain. Germline V lookup: CDR1 SEHNR, CDR2 FQNEAQ (reference sequence). The length of the CDR3 is 15 residues. Trimming removed 5 bases at V and 1 base at J, with 13 bases between. CDR3 protein: CASSPVPPRTDTQYF. The DNA for the CDR3 is TGTGCCAGCAGCCCCGTTCCCCCTCGCACAGATACGCAGTATTTT.

This chain joins TRBV4-1 and TRBJ2-5, with 10 bases fitting TRBD2. CDR1 is MGHRA and CDR2 is YSYEKL in the germline V gene. The CDR3 totals 16 residues. Trimming took 3 bases from V and 1 from J; bases not matched to a gene: 5. The CDR3, as DNA: TGCGCCAGCAGCCATGTCATAGCGGGGGGCCAAGAGACCCAGTACTTC. It is translated as CASSHVIAGGQETQYF.

The count of this clone is one. The genes are TRBV7-2 and TRBJ2-4, with TRBD2 matching over 12 bases. The V and J ends lost 1 base and 5 bases, in that order; junction bases with no gene match: 3. This CDR3 is built from 16 residues. Per the germline V gene, CDR1 is SGHTA and CDR2 is FQGNSA. The DNA of the CDR3 is TGTGCCAGCAGCTTAGTGTGGACTAGCGGGGAAAACATTCAGTACTTC. Protein: CASSLVWTSGENIQYF.

The chain is built from TRBV7-8 and TRBJ1-6; no definite D call. In germline, CDR1 is SGHVS, CDR2 FQNEAQ. V lost 5 bases and J lost 5, with 13 bases in between. The CDR3 length is 15 residues. CDR3 residues: CASSAPGWNNSPLHF. The CDR3 nucleotides are TGTGCCAGCAGCGCGCCGGGATGGAATAATTCACCCCTCCACTTT. The complete variable domain, with remaining parts taken from reference TRBV7-8 and TRBJ1-6, reads GAGVSQSPRYKVAKRGQDVALRCDPISGHVSLFWYQQALGQGPEFLTYFQNEAQLDKSGLPSDRFFAERPEGSVSTLKIQRTQQEDSAVYLCASSAPGWNNSPLHFGNGTRLTVT.

Only one count was recorded for this clone. This chain uses TRBV27 with TRBJ2-5; D might be TRBD1 (8 bases). Germline V CDR1 and CDR2: MNHEY, SMNVEV (reference sequence). The CDR3 runs 16 residues. V was clipped by 2 bases and J by 2 bases, with 15 bases between them. The CDR3 DNA reads as TGTGCCAGCAGTTTAGGGGGGGGGACAGGTCAAGAGACCCAGTACTTC. Protein product: CASSLGGGTGQETQYF.

The V call is TRBV18, the J call TRBJ2-1; D is perhaps TRBD2 (7 bases). Between the trimmed V and J ends, which lost 3 bases and 3 bases, there was a span of 15 bases. The germline CDR1 and CDR2 sequences are KGHSH and LQKENI. The CDR3 loop spans 16 amino acids. CDR3 bases: TGTGCCAGCTCACCCCTGGGGGGGGCGAACTACAATGAGCAGTTCTTC. Protein product: CASSPLGGANYNEQFF.

The rearrangement joins TRBV30 to TRBJ2-7, with 7 bases matching TRBD2. V shed 0 bases, J shed 3 bases, and the junction held 2 bases outside the gene matches. The CDR3 has 13 amino acids. Germline V lookup: CDR1 GTSNPN, CDR2 SVGIG (reference sequence). CDR3 region: CAWSVGEGYEQYF. DNA of the CDR3: TGTGCCTGGAGTGTAGGGGAGGGCTACGAGCAGTACTTC. The full variable domain, rest sourced from reference TRBV30 and TRBJ2-7, is SQTIHQWPATLVQPVGSPLSLECTVEGTSNPNLYWYRQAAGRGLQLLFYSVGIGQISSEVPQNLSASRPQDRQFILSSKKLLLSDSGFYLCAWSVGEGYEQYFGPGTRLTVT.

This chain joins TRBV21-1 and TRBJ2-7; the DNA was not used to check the table's D call, TRBD1. TRBV21-1 is described as a pseudogene. The CDR3 has 15 amino acids. The CDR3 is CASSNAWNRVDEQYF. For the CDR3, the DNA is TGTGCCAGCAGCAACGCTTGGAACAGGGTGGACGAGCAGTACTTC.

The rearrangement uses TRBV25-1 and TRBJ2-2, with a possible D match to TRBD1 (5 bases). The CDR3 extends over 16 amino acids. Trimming stripped 8 bases from V and 0 bases from J, with 16 bases between. Per germline, CDR1 MGHDK and CDR2 SYGVNS. The CDR3 protein is CASSWGRFPNTGELFF. CDR3 nucleotide sequence: TGTGCCAGCTCGTGGGGCAGGTTCCCGAACACCGGGGAGCTGTTTTTT.